A selection of T cell receptor beta chains follows, all from one sample in a study of tumor and adjacent non-tumor tissue in lung cancer. TCRdb redid the calling of the multiplex PCR reads with MiXCR, one entry per CDR3 protein. The table lists some 74,000 distinct CDR3 sequences, 72% of them singletons. Material for sequencing was lung tumor tissue. Every receptor here comes from a woman between 35 and 50 years old with non-small cell lung cancer. Each CDR3 is given without its conserved first and last residue. A D gene is named only where the DNA matches it firmly. Part of the rows lack a size; the others show once, few, many or a class for expanded clones.

clone size	V gene	D gene	CDR3 protein
.	TRBV29-1	.	SVFSGVPNEQL
.	TRBV5-4	TRBD1	ANSSGTGINEQF
.	TRBV11-3	.	ASSTWGTTQGTQY
.	TRBV5-1	.	ASSLVAGTRGDEQF
.	TRBV11-2	.	ASCIKQGQPQH
.	TRBV6-5	.	ASPTPGWGKPNQSQH
many	TRBV6-5	.	ASSYKYSATDTQY
.	TRBV11-2	TRBD2	ASNLMGTSGSEQY
.	TRBV20-1	.	SASGQRLF
many	TRBV6-6	TRBD1	ASSYSAKGQQIYGYT
.	TRBV6-5	.	ASSYSQTGSGITIH
.	TRBV20-1	.	SATLRLGRNEQF
.	TRBV6-5	TRBD1	ARSLGQGNYQF
few	TRBV11-2	TRBD1	TSSLPQGAYGYT
.	TRBV11-2	TRBD2	ARSSRIETSGGPREQF
.	TRBV6-1	.	ASSEHGGYIYEQY
many	TRBV13	.	ASSSTRQAAQY
.	TRBV7-9	.	ASSLFSIYEQY